Shown below are 14 T cell receptor beta chains from a single sample sequenced in a study of T-cell reconstitution after alpha-beta-depleted transplantation in children. Preparation of the TCRbeta library used unique molecular identifiers. TCRdb re-derived calls from the PCR reads in MiXCR, one entry per CDR3 protein. The sample holds 600,000 to 700,000 distinct CDR3 sequences, around 17% seen once. Sequencing was performed on PBMCs from the stem cell graft donor, taken from the stem cell graft. The receptors stem from a human donor who donated a stem cell graft to a child with acute myeloid leukemia.

This clonotype was seen many times. The chain joins TRBV5-1 to TRBJ2-1; 11 bases are a match to TRBD2. Unmatched junction bases numbered 4, after V lost 4 bases and J lost 4 bases. This CDR3 comprises 15 residues. Germline lookup yields CDR1 SGHRS and CDR2 YFSETQ. The DNA for the CDR3 is TGCGCCAGCAGCCACGGGACTAGCGGTTACAATGAGCAGTTCTTC. This gives the protein CASSHGTSGYNEQFF. Drawing the rest from reference TRBV5-1 and TRBJ2-1, the complete variable domain is KAGVTQTPRYLIKTRGQQVTLSCSPISGHRSVSWYQQTPGQGLQFLFEYFSETQRNKGNFPGRFSGRQFSNSRSEMNVSTLELGDSALYLCASSHGTSGYNEQFFGPGTRLTVL.

There are a few counts of this clonotype. Here the CDR3 DNA reads TGCAGTGCTATAACCGGGAGGAAAGGGGGGACCCAGTACTTC. The encoded protein is CSAITGRKGGTQYF. The V call is TRBV20-1, the J call TRBJ2-5; possible D gene TRBD2, 7 bases. V lost 4 bases to trimming and J lost 7 bases, with 19 bases between them. Germline V CDR1 and CDR2: DFQATT, SNEGSKA (reference sequence). The length of the CDR3 is 14 residues.

This sequence joins TRBV11-3 and TRBJ2-2, with TRBD1 identical over 7 bases. Germline V lookup: CDR1 SGHNT, CDR2 YENEEA. V shed 5 bases and J 0 bases; nucleotides not matched to a gene: 9. The CDR3 is 17 amino acids. The CDR3 coding sequence is TGTGCCAGCAGCCTACGACAGGGCCCAACGAACACCGGGGAGCTGTTTTTT. Residues: CASSLRQGPTNTGELFF.

Ten or more counts support this clonotype. The gene calls are TRBV20-1 and TRBJ1-1, with 7 positions matching TRBD1. The V gene's germline CDR1 is DFQATT and CDR2 SNEGSKA (reference sequence). CDR3 size: 14 residues. The J segment lost 4 bases and the V segment lost 0 bases, leaving 5 bases of the junction unmatched. The CDR3 protein is CSAREYRGFTEAFF. The CDR3 bases are TGCAGTGCTAGAGAGTACAGGGGTTTCACTGAAGCTTTCTTT.

Ten or more counts support this clonotype. This chain uses TRBV20-1 with TRBJ1-1, with D uncertain. This CDR3 region has 13 residues. CDR1 DFQATT and CDR2 SNEGSKA come from the germline V gene (reference sequence). V was shortened by 2 bases and J by 0 bases, with 7 bases between the two germline ends. The CDR3 protein is CSARNPMNTEAFF. The CDR3, as DNA: TGCAGTGCTAGAAACCCGATGAACACTGAAGCTTTCTTT.

The genes are TRBV12-3 or TRBV12-4 and TRBJ2-1; the match to TRBD2 covers 7 bases. V dropped 9 bases and J dropped 0; count of bases not matched to a gene: 8. The CDR3 is 15 amino acids. The CDR3 sequence is CASNGGGGSYNEQFF. In DNA, the CDR3 is TGTGCCAGTAATGGGGGGGGAGGCTCCTACAATGAGCAGTTCTTC.

The table lists this clonotype with a few counts. The rearrangement joins TRBV7-6 to TRBJ1-6; tentatively, D is TRBD1 (5 bases). CDR1 and CDR2 (germline): SGHVS, FNYEAQ. The CDR3 totals 15 residues. Trimming cost V 5 bases and J 4 bases, with 12 bases left between them. The CDR3 spells CASSTRQNYNSPLHF. In DNA form, the CDR3 reads TGTGCCAGCAGCACCCGACAGAATTATAATTCACCCCTCCACTTT. The full variable domain, with the rest looked up from reference TRBV7-6 and TRBJ1-6, is GAGVSQSPRYKVTKRGQDVALRCDPISGHVSLYWYRQALGQGPEFLTYFNYEAQQDKSGLPNDRFSAERPEGSISTLTIQRTEQRDSAMYRCASSTRQNYNSPLHFGNGTRLTVT.

This clonotype was seen a few times. The chain joins TRBV10-3 to TRBJ1-5; possibly TRBD1 for D (6 bases). Trimming pared 5 bases from V and 7 bases from J, leaving 15 bases between. CDR3 size: 14 residues. The germline gives CDR1 ENHRY, CDR2 SYGVKD. In DNA, the CDR3 is TGTGCCATCAGTCCACAGGGAATGGGCCAGCCCCAGCATTTT. Amino acid sequence: CAISPQGMGQPQHF.

The table lists this clonotype with many counts. The chain has TRBV15 and TRBJ1-1, with D possibly matching TRBD1 (6 bases). Trimming took off 0 bases at V and 2 bases at J, with 10 bases between the two ends. CDR1 and CDR2 (germline): LNHNV, YYDKDF (reference sequence). The CDR3 contains 15 residues. CDR3 protein: CATSRERDTNTEAFF. In DNA, the CDR3 is TGTGCCACCAGCAGAGAACGGGACACTAACACTGAAGCTTTCTTT.

V gene TRBV7-9 combines with J gene TRBJ2-1, with 10 bases identical to TRBD2. Looked up from germline, CDR1 is SEHNR and CDR2 is FQNEAQ (reference sequence). This CDR3 is built from 16 residues. V trimming: 5 bases; J trimming: 7 bases; junction bases outside the gene matches: 11. CDR3 loop: CASSPRGGSGGNEQFF. The DNA of the CDR3 is TGTGCCAGCAGCCCCCGAGGGGGTAGCGGGGGGAATGAGCAGTTCTTC.

This clonotype has just a few counts. The rearrangement uses TRBV5-1 and TRBJ1-3; D is perhaps TRBD1 (5 bases). The V and J ends lost 5 bases and 0 bases respectively, with 15 bases between them. The CDR3 extends over 16 amino acids. Looked up from germline, CDR1 is SGHRS and CDR2 is YFSETQ. The CDR3 reads CASRPGLQDSGNTIYF. CDR3 bases: TGCGCCAGCAGGCCGGGACTGCAAGACTCTGGAAACACCATATATTTT.

The gene calls are TRBV29-1 and TRBJ2-3; 11 positions agree with TRBD1. The V gene's germline CDR1 is SQVTM and CDR2 ANQGSEA. The CDR3 totals 14 residues. V lost 7 bases, J lost 4 bases, and 7 bases stayed unmatched. CDR3 coding DNA: TGCAGCGCACGCGGACAGGGGGCTTCAGATACGCAGTATTTT. Protein sequence: CSARGQGASDTQYF.

This clonotype was counted many times. This chain joins TRBV29-1 and TRBJ1-4; 8 nucleotides match TRBD1. After removal of 6 bases from V and 8 bases from J, the junction contained 8 bases not matched to a gene. Germline CDR1 and CDR2: SQVTM and ANQGSEA. The CDR3 contains 13 residues. The DNA of the CDR3 is TGCAGCGTAGCTGGACAGGGTGGCGAAAAACTGTTTTTT. This codes for CSVAGQGGEKLFF.

This clonotype was seen more than once but under ten times. This rearrangement joins TRBV5-1 to TRBJ1-4; D is undetermined. CDR3 length: 15 amino acids. V was cut by 0 bases and J by 0 bases, with 6 bases left in between. Germline loops: CDR1 SGHRS, CDR2 YFSETQ. The CDR3 loop is CASSLAGTTNEKLFF. Written as DNA, the CDR3 is TGCGCCAGCAGCTTGGCCGGCACAACTAATGAAAAACTGTTTTTT.